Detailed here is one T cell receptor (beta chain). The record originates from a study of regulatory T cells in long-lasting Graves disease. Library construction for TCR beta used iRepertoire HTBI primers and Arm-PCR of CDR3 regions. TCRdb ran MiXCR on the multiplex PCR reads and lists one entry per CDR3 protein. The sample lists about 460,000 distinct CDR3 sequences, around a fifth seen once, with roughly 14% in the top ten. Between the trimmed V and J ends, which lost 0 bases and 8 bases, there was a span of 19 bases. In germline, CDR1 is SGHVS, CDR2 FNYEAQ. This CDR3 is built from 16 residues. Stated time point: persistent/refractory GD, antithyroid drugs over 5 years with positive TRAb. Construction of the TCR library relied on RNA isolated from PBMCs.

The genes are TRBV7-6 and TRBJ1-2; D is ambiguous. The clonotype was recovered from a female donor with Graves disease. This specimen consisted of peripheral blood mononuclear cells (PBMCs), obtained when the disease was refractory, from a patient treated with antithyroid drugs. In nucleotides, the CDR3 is TGTGCCAGCAGCTTAGCCACAGACATCCCCGTCGAAGGCTACACCTTC. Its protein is CASSLATDIPVEGYTF. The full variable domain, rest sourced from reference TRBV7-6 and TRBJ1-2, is GAGVSQSPRYKVTKRGQDVALRCDPISGHVSLYWYRQALGQGPEFLTYFNYEAQQDKSGLPNDRFSAERPEGSISTLTIQRTEQRDSAMYRCASSLATDIPVEGYTFGSGTRLTVV.